The 24 T cell receptor beta chains listed next were all sequenced from one sample in a study of regulatory T cells in long-lasting Graves disease listed by TCRdb under 2021. The protocol used for the library was multiplex PCR. Sequencing was carried out with an Illumina HiSeq 4000. iRepertoire HTBI primers and Arm-PCR amplification of CDR3 regions were used to construct TCR beta libraries. TCRdb ran its own pipeline on the public reads, namely fastp trimming at Q25 and MiXCR clone calling, and kept in-frame beta chains. For every CDR3 protein sequence, its rows merge into one entry that carries the most common genes and DNA. The sample records about 340,000 distinct CDR3 sequences, around 20% of which are singletons. The ten largest clones add up to roughly 29% of the sample. What this sample's time point label stands for: persistent/refractory GD, antithyroid drugs over 5 years with positive TRAb. RNA was extracted from PBMCs in TRIzol for both TCR sequencing and RNA sequencing.

This material consisted of peripheral blood mononuclear cells (PBMCs), taken when the disease was refractory, from a patient treated with antithyroid drugs. The receptor source for this set is a female donor with Graves disease.

This clonotype was counted ten times or more. The rearrangement joins TRBV6-2 or TRBV6-3 to TRBJ2-7; D may be TRBD1 (6 bases). V was clipped by 10 bases and J by 3 bases, with 19 bases between them. The CDR3 totals 14 residues. The V gene's germline CDR1 is MNHEY and CDR2 SVGEGT. The CDR3 nucleotides are TGTGCCATAGAAACACCGGGACACAGCTACGAGCAGTACTTC. Translating gives CAIETPGHSYEQYF.

This clonotype was counted ten times or more. The genes are TRBV28 and TRBJ2-5; 14 bases agree with TRBD2. J gave up 5 bases and V 2 bases, and 7 bases lay outside the gene matches. The germline CDR1 and CDR2 sequences are MDHEN and SYDVKM. There are 17 residues in the CDR3. CDR3 bases: TGTGCCAGCAGTTTAACGGGACTAGCGGGAGACCGGGAGACCCAGTACTTC. Protein sequence: CASSLTGLAGDRETQYF.

The genes are TRBV6-5 and TRBJ1-1, with D hard to call. This CDR3 is built from 15 residues. V gave up 0 bases and J gave up 1 base, with 9 bases separating them. Germline V gives CDR1 MNHEY, CDR2 SVGAGI. Here the CDR3 reads CASSYSNWGNTEAFF. Here the CDR3 DNA reads TGTGCCAGCAGTTACTCGAATTGGGGGAACACTGAAGCTTTCTTT.

The sample holds many counts of this clonotype. CDR3 coding DNA: TGTGCCAGCAGCAGGGTGTCCCCCGGGAACACTGAAGCTTTCTTT. It is translated as CASSRVSPGNTEAFF. The V and J genes are TRBV12-3 or TRBV12-4 and TRBJ1-1, with a tentative D call TRBD1 (5 bases). The CDR3 contains 15 residues. The V gene lost 6 bases and the J gene lost 1 base, with 15 bases spanning the gap.

In the case of this clonotype: A read error is possible here, since a much larger clone lies one base away. The chain carries TRBV6-1 and TRBJ2-2; D is possibly TRBD2 (5 bases). CDR3 length equals 15 residues. CDR1 and CDR2 from the germline V gene are MNHNS and SASEGT. The CDR3 loop reads CAGSEVEGSTGELFF. The CDR3 DNA follows: TGTGCCGGCAGTGAAGTAGAAGGGAGCACCGGGGAGCTGTTTTTT.

This clonotype was found many times. V and J are TRBV6-2 or TRBV6-3 and TRBJ2-2, with 8 bases lining up with TRBD2. With 2 bases clipped from V and 5 bases from J, the junction kept 13 bases outside the gene matches. Per germline, CDR1 MNHEY and CDR2 SVGEGT. CDR3 length: 18 residues. The CDR3 DNA follows: TGTGCCAGCAGTTACCCATCGGGAGCGGGAGTAATTACCGGGGAGCTGTTTTTT. Translating it yields CASSYPSGAGVITGELFF.

The rearrangement links TRBV9 to TRBJ1-2, with TRBD1 matching over 7 bases. The germline CDR1 and CDR2 sequences are SGDLS and YYNGEE. This CDR3 is built from 15 residues. The trim removed 0 bases at V and 8 bases at J, leaving 10 bases unmatched. The DNA for the CDR3 is TGTGCCAGCAGCGTAGACTGGACAGGCGGGCAGGGCTACACCTTC. Protein product: CASSVDWTGGQGYTF.

The rearrangement links TRBV5-8 to TRBJ1-5, with D perhaps matching TRBD1 (5 bases). The V end lost 0 bases, the J end lost 7 bases, and 11 bases lay between the germline ends. Germline V gene lookup returns CDR1 SGHTS and CDR2 YDEGEE. CDR3 length equals 14 residues. The CDR3 spells CASSLVRGGQPQHF. The DNA of the CDR3 is TGTGCCAGCAGCTTGGTCCGGGGCGGGCAGCCCCAGCATTTT.

The sample holds a few counts of this clonotype. This rearrangement joins TRBV11-3 to TRBJ1-1; D is undetermined. CDR1 and CDR2 (germline): SGHNT, YENEEA. The V end lost 4 bases, the J end lost 5 bases, and 8 bases lay between the germline ends. This CDR3 comprises 12 residues. The CDR3 region is CASSSRWTEAFF. CDR3 DNA sequence: TGTGCCAGCAGCTCGCGGTGGACTGAAGCTTTCTTT.

This clonotype was seen a few times. The gene calls are TRBV12-5 and TRBJ1-5; D gene unclear. Germline V gene lookup returns CDR1 LGHNT and CDR2 FRNRAP. Deletions cut 1 base from V and 11 bases from J, with 9 bases between. The CDR3 runs 12 residues. For the CDR3, the DNA is TGTGCTAGTGGTTTGGATCCCCGGACCCAGCATTTT. It specifies CASGLDPRTQHF.

This clonotype showed up many times. The CDR3 region is CASKKQGTYGYTF. The CDR3 DNA is TGTGCCAGCAAGAAACAGGGTACCTATGGCTACACCTTC. The V gene is TRBV12-3 or TRBV12-4, the J gene TRBJ1-2; the D gene is possibly TRBD1 (6 bases). Trimming took 7 bases from V and 4 from J, leaving 13 bases between them. CDR3 length: 13 residues.

In regard to this clonotype: As the CDR3 is not closed by the conserved phenylalanine or tryptophan, this likely results from a read error. The chain employs TRBV3-1 and TRBJ1-2, with D maybe TRBD1 (5 bases). The CDR3 length is 14 residues. V gave up 1 base and J gave up 6 bases, with 12 bases separating them. The germline gives CDR1 LGHDT, CDR2 YNNKEL (reference sequence). The CDR3 DNA follows: TGTGCCAGCAGCCAAGGACTGGCAGGGCATGGCTACACCCTC. This encodes CASSQGLAGHGYTL.

CDR3 amino acids: CASSRKGGTGELFF. The CDR3 coding sequence is TGTGCCAGCAGCCGCAAGGGGGGCACCGGGGAGCTGTTTTTT. The gene calls are TRBV3-1 and TRBJ2-2; D is perhaps TRBD1 or TRBD2 (6 bases each). V was shortened by 4 bases and J by 4 bases, with 10 bases between the two germline ends. This CDR3 comprises 14 residues. Germline V CDR1 and CDR2: LGHDT, YNNKEL (reference sequence).

This clonotype was counted once. The chain recombines TRBV28 with TRBJ2-1; a weak D match, TRBD2 (6 bases). Germline V gene sequence: CDR1 MDHEN, CDR2 SYDVKM. This CDR3 has 17 amino acids. Between the trimmed V and J ends, which lost 2 bases and 6 bases, there was a span of 20 bases. The CDR3 protein is CASSLRGLLQIFNEQFF. The CDR3 nucleotides read TGTGCCAGCAGTTTACGGGGACTTCTCCAAATCTTCAATGAGCAGTTCTTC. Full variable domain (remainder filled in from reference TRBV28 and TRBJ2-1): DVKVTQSSRYLVKRTGEKVFLECVQDMDHENMFWYRQDPGLGLRLIYFSYDVKMKEKGDIPEGYSVSREKKERFSLILESASTNQTSMYLCASSLRGLLQIFNEQFFGPGTRLTVL.

In this sample, this clonotype turned up a few times. One base separates it from a far larger clone, so it is likely a read error. Here the CDR3 omits its conserved ending phenylalanine or tryptophan, so a read error is the likely source. The gene calls are TRBV11-2 and TRBJ2-7; D gene unclear. Germline V lookup: CDR1 SGHAT, CDR2 FQNNGV. The CDR3 runs 13 residues. V was pared by 1 base and J by 1 base, with 5 bases between. CDR3 amino acids: CASSLGRSYEQYL. DNA of the CDR3: TGTGCCAGCAGCTTAGGTCGGTCCTACGAGCAGTACCTC.

This sequence joins TRBV7-2 and TRBJ1-5; the D gene is possibly TRBD1 (5 bases). Per the germline V gene, CDR1 is SGHTA and CDR2 is FQGNSA. Deletions cut 6 bases from V and 1 base from J, with 7 bases between. The CDR3 is 13 amino acids. CDR3 loop: CASRGESNQPQHF. In nucleotides, the CDR3 is TGTGCCAGCAGGGGGGAGAGCAATCAGCCCCAGCATTTT.

This clonotype was recorded at least ten times. The J gene is TRBJ1-1, the V gene TRBV24-1; tentative D call: TRBD1 (6 bases). CDR1 KGHDR and CDR2 SFDVKD come from the germline V gene. The CDR3 is 18 residues long. Trimming shortened V by 5 bases and J by 1 base, and 22 bases separated the two germline ends. Written as DNA, the CDR3 is TGTGCCACCAGTGCCAAGGACAGCCTAGGGGTTAGGAACACTGAAGCTTTCTTT. As protein: CATSAKDSLGVRNTEAFF.

V gene TRBV6-1 combines with J gene TRBJ1-5, with D perhaps TRBD1 (6 bases). The germline gives CDR1 MNHNS, CDR2 SASEGT. Between the trimmed V and J ends, which lost 6 bases and 0 bases, there was a span of 12 bases. CDR3 length equals 15 residues. In DNA, the CDR3 is TGTGCCAGCAGATTGGGACATTTTAGCAATCAGCCCCAGCATTTT. Protein: CASRLGHFSNQPQHF.

The CDR3 DNA reads as TGTGCCACCACAAGCTCGGCAGGCCTCATCTATGGCTACACCTTC. It codes for CATTSSAGLIYGYTF. The rearrangement links TRBV7-2 to TRBJ1-2, with D unclear. The CDR3 extends over 15 amino acids. Per the germline V gene, CDR1 is SGHTA and CDR2 is FQGNSA. Between the trimmed V and J ends, which lost 10 bases and 4 bases, there was a span of 22 bases.

This clonotype was counted at least ten times. The genes are TRBV6-5 and TRBJ2-6; 9 bases agree with TRBD1. The germline V gene has CDR1 MNHEY and CDR2 SVGAGI. The V segment lost 2 bases and the J segment 1 base; nucleotides outside the gene matches: 18. This CDR3 is built from 22 residues. The CDR3 is CASSYSWGQGTAWESGANVLTF. DNA for the CDR3: TGTGCCAGCAGTTACAGCTGGGGACAGGGTACGGCCTGGGAGTCTGGGGCCAACGTCCTGACTTTC.

The chain couples TRBV6-2 or TRBV6-3 to TRBJ2-1, with 7 positions matching TRBD1. Looked up from germline, CDR1 is MNHEY and CDR2 is SVGEGT. The ends lost 8 bases at V and 4 bases at J; junction bases unmatched: 14. This CDR3 has 16 residues. This CDR3 is CASGNPLRGRYNEQFF. The DNA for the CDR3 is TGTGCCAGCGGTAATCCGCTGAGGGGGCGGTACAATGAGCAGTTCTTC.

The sample holds many counts of this clonotype. The chain combines TRBV2 with TRBJ2-7; the D gene is possibly TRBD1 (6 bases). This CDR3 is built from 18 residues. The ends were cut back, 2 bases at V and 1 base at J, with 21 bases in the middle. The germline V gene encodes CDR1 SNHLY and CDR2 FYNNEI. DNA of the CDR3: TGTGCCAGCAGTGAAAGCGAGGCAGGGGTCTTTATTTCCTACGAGCAGTACTTC. It is translated as CASSESEAGVFISYEQYF.

Turning to this clonotype: Sequence at one end of the junction differs from germline and may be a read error. The chain links TRBV7-2 to TRBJ2-2; TRBD1 aligns across 10 bases. CDR3 length: 16 amino acids. Germline V gives CDR1 SGHTA, CDR2 FQGNSA. The CDR3 region is CVSSPRQGAPTGELFF. CDR3 sequence (DNA): TGTGTCAGCAGCCCGCGACAGGGGGCCCCAACCGGGGAGCTGTTTTTT.

This clonotype was seen only a few times. The chain uses TRBV29-1 and TRBJ1-5; no clear D gene. The CDR3 extends over 15 amino acids. Deletions cut 1 base from V and 5 bases from J, with 15 bases between. In germline, CDR1 is SQVTM, CDR2 ANQGSEA. The CDR3 protein is CSVEGPGRRYQPQHF. In DNA form, the CDR3 reads TGCAGCGTTGAAGGTCCCGGCCGTAGATATCAGCCCCAGCATTTT.